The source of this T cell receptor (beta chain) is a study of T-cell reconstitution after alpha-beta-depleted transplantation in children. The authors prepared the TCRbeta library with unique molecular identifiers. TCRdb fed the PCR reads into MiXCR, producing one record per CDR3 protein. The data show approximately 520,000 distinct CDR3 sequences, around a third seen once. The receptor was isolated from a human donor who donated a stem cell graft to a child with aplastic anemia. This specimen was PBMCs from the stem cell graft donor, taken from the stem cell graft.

The CDR3 DNA reads as TGTGCCAGCTTGCGTCCGGGACAGGGATATTTACCTTTCTTT. It specifies CASLRPGQGYLPFF. The chain uses TRBV6-1 and TRBJ1-1, with 9 bases matching TRBD1. CDR1 is MNHNS, CDR2 SASEGT, per germline. This CDR3 has 14 amino acids. V lost 8 bases and J lost 12; bases outside the gene matches: 16.